This TCR beta chain stems from a study of Graves' ophthalmopathy and Graves' hyperthyroidism. CDR1 GTSNPN and CDR2 SVGIG come from the germline V gene (reference sequence). Trimming removed 2 bases at V and 2 bases at J, with 10 bases between. The CDR3 has 14 residues. Using RNA transcripts, the TCR beta CDR3 regions were amplified. First-round RT-PCR employed HTBI primers, with a second-round multiplex PCR after it. TCRdb fed the multiplex PCR reads into MiXCR, producing one record per CDR3 protein. The data show nearly 400,000 distinct CDR3 sequences, with around 20% seen just once and roughly 1.5% held by the top ten. This clonotype has a count of ten or more.

Material for sequencing was peripheral blood. This TCR derives from a woman under 30 with Graves' ophthalmopathy. The chain carries TRBV30 and TRBJ1-5; D remains ambiguous. The CDR3 reads CAWSLPGGNQPQHF. CDR3 in DNA: TGTGCCTGGAGTCTACCGGGTGGCAATCAGCCCCAGCATTTT.